This passage covers 12 T cell receptor beta chains from one sample sequenced in a study of technical replicates of blood from a handful of donors. TCRdb's table, derived via immunoSEQ multiplex PCR, lists solely in-frame clones and lacks some. Seen here are about 100,000 clones, almost 96% observed once, and the top ten hold 0.2% to 0.25%. The sample consisted of T cells isolated from PBMCs. These receptor sequences come from a human donor in good health.

V usage is TRBV5-1 and J usage is TRBJ2-7; TRBD2 is a possible D gene (6 bases). The CDR3 sequence is 13 residues long. Germline V gives CDR1 SGHRS, CDR2 YFSETQ. The V and J ends lost 0 bases and 6 bases respectively, with 10 bases between them. The CDR3 DNA follows: TGCGCCAGCAGCTTGGGCCAGGGAGGCGAGCAGTACTTC. Protein product: CASSLGQGGEQYF.

This clone was observed once. This sequence joins TRBV5-1 and TRBJ2-3, with D possibly matching TRBD1 (5 bases). Germline CDR1 is SGHRS and CDR2 is YFSETQ. The CDR3 spans 15 residues. With 6 bases removed from V and 2 bases from J, the gap between germline ends came to 16 bases. CDR3 sequence (DNA): TGCGCCAGCACCCTGACAGATCCCTTCACAGATACGCAGTATTTT. Protein sequence: CASTLTDPFTDTQYF.

This chain joins TRBV11-2 and TRBJ1-1; D call uncertain. V was cut by 3 bases and J by 7 bases, with 9 bases left in between. The CDR3 spans 12 residues. Germline V gene lookup returns CDR1 SGHAT and CDR2 FQNNGV. The CDR3 is CASSFYSGEAFF. CDR3 DNA sequence: TGTGCCAGCAGCTTTTACTCGGGTGAAGCTTTCTTT.

The chain uses TRBV5-8 and TRBJ2-3, with 11 bases lining up with TRBD2. V lost 4 bases and J lost 2; bases outside the gene matches: 6. This CDR3 comprises 16 residues. The germline V gene encodes CDR1 SGHTS and CDR2 YDEGEE. As DNA, the CDR3 is TGTGCCAGCAGCAGGGGGACTAGCGGAGTCACAGATACGCAGTATTTT. Translated, it gives CASSRGTSGVTDTQYF. The full variable domain, completed using reference TRBV5-8 and TRBJ2-3, is EAGVTQSPTHLIKTRGQQATLRCSPISGHTSVYWYQQALGLGLQFLLWYDEGEERNRGNFPPRFSGRQFPNYSSELNVNALELEDSALYLCASSRGTSGVTDTQYFGPGTRLTVL.

J is TRBJ1-1 and V is TRBV9, with 7 bases that match TRBD1. Trimming removed 0 bases from V and 4 bases from J; junction bases left unmatched: 6. Germline V gives CDR1 SGDLS, CDR2 YYNGEE. The CDR3 covers 15 residues. CDR3 protein: CASSVGRHRGTEAFF. Here the CDR3 DNA reads TGTGCCAGCAGCGTAGGCCGTCACAGGGGCACTGAAGCTTTCTTT.

In its sample, this clone was seen once. CDR3 bases: TGTGCCACCAGCAGTACTCCCAGCTTAGGGGGACAGCCCCAGCATTTT. Its protein product is CATSSTPSLGGQPQHF. V and J are TRBV15 and TRBJ1-5, with a weak D call TRBD1 (6 bases). CDR3 size: 16 residues. Germline lookup yields CDR1 LNHNV and CDR2 YYDKDF (reference sequence). The V end lost 3 bases, the J end lost 7 bases, and 19 bases lay between the germline ends.

The chain recombines TRBV2 with TRBJ2-7; 7 bases fit TRBD1. This CDR3 contains 13 residues. V shed 5 bases, J shed 3 bases, and the junction held 4 bases outside the gene matches. CDR1 and CDR2 (germline): SNHLY, FYNNEI. For the CDR3, the DNA is TGTGCCAGCAGTTACAGGGGATTCTACGAGCAGTACTTC. Amino acid sequence: CASSYRGFYEQYF.

This chain connects TRBV11-2 to TRBJ2-7, with a tentative D call TRBD1 (6 bases). V lost 5 bases and J lost 6, with 14 bases in between. CDR1 is SGHAT and CDR2 is FQNNGV in the germline V gene. The CDR3 covers 13 residues. This CDR3 reads CASSEAGGGEQYF. The DNA for the CDR3 is TGTGCCAGCAGCGAGGCTGGGGGCGGCGAGCAGTACTTC.

The chain couples TRBV6-5 to TRBJ2-3, with TRBD2 identical over 7 bases. The V and J ends lost 4 bases and 2 bases, in that order; junction bases with no gene match: 9. The CDR3 runs 16 residues. CDR1 and CDR2 from the germline V gene are MNHEY and SVGAGI. The CDR3 protein is CASSSLAAMNTDTQYF. The CDR3 nucleotides read TGTGCCAGCAGTTCCCTAGCGGCCATGAACACAGATACGCAGTATTTT.

This chain joins TRBV6-1 and TRBJ1-2; 12 nucleotides line up with TRBD1. Germline CDR1 reads MNHNS; CDR2 reads SASEGT. V trimming: 5 bases; J trimming: 7 bases; junction bases outside the gene matches: 8. The length of the CDR3 is 15 residues. The CDR3 sequence is CASSPGQGAKFGYTF. In nucleotides, the CDR3 is TGTGCCAGCAGTCCGGGACAGGGGGCAAAGTTTGGCTACACCTTC.

This clone was recorded a few times. This chain joins TRBV27 and TRBJ1-2; 8 bases match TRBD1. After removal of 3 bases from V and 7 bases from J, the junction contained 10 bases not matched to a gene. Per germline, CDR1 MNHEY and CDR2 SMNVEV (reference sequence). The CDR3 is made up of 15 amino acids. The DNA for the CDR3 is TGTGCCAGCAGTTTGGGACCCGGACAGGGATTTGGCTACACCTTC. This gives the protein CASSLGPGQGFGYTF.

CDR3 in DNA: TGTGCCACCAGCAGAGATCGGCGTTTGGGACATATTCTTACTGGGGATACGCAGTATTTT. Its protein product is CATSRDRRLGHILTGDTQYF. The gene calls are TRBV15 and TRBJ2-3; weak D call: TRBD1 (6 bases). CDR1 and CDR2 (germline): LNHNV, YYDKDF (reference sequence). The CDR3 has 20 residues. The germline V and J ends were trimmed by 0 bases and 6 bases, with 28 bases remaining between them.